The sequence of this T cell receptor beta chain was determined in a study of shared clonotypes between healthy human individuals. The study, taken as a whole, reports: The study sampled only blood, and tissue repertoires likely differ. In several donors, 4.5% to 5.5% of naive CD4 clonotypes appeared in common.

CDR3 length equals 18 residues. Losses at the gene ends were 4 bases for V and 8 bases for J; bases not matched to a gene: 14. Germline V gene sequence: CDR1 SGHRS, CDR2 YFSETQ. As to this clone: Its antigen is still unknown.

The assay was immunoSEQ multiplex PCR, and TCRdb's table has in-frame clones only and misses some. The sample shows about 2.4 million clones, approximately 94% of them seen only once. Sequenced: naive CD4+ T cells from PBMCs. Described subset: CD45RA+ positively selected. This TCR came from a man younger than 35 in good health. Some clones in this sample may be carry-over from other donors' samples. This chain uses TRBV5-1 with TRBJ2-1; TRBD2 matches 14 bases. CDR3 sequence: CASSLGGLAGGGLDEQFF. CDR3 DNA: TGCGCCAGCAGCCTTGGAGGACTAGCGGGAGGAGGGTTGGATGAGCAGTTCTTC.